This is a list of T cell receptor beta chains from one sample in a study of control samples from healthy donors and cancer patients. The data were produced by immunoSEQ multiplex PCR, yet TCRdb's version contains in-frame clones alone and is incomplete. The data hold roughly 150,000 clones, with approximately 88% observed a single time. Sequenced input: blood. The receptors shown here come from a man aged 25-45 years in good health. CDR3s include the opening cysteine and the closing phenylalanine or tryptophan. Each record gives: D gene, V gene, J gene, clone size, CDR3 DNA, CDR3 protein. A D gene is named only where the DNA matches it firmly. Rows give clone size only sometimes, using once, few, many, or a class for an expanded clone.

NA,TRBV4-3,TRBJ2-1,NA,TGCGCCAGCAGCCAAGCCCCAGCCTACAATGAGCAGTTCTTC,CASSQAPAYNEQFF
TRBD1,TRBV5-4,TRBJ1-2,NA,TGTGCCAGCAGCCGACAGGGGGCGCGGGGAAACTATGGCTACACCTTC,CASSRQGARGNYGYTF
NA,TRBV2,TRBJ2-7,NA,TGTGCCAGCAGTGAAGGGACGGACCATCAGGAGCAGTACTTC,CASSEGTDHQEQYF
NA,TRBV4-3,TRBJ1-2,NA,TGCGCCAGCAGCCAAGATGTTCAGTCTTATGGCTACACCTTC,CASSQDVQSYGYTF
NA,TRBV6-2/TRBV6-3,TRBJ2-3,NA,TGTGCCAGCAGTTCCGCACGGGGTGGCAGGGGCACAGATACGCAGTATTTT,CASSSARGGRGTDTQYF
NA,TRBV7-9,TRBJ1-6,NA,TGTGCCAGCAGCTTATTCGACAGATCACCCCTCCACTTT,CASSLFDRSPLHF
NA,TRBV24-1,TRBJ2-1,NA,TGTGCCACCAGTGAAGTAGAGGACAATGAGCAGTTCTTC,CATSEVEDNEQFF
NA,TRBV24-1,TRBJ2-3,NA,TGTGCCACCAGTGAGTCGGGATTCACAGATACGCAGTATTTT,CATSESGFTDTQYF
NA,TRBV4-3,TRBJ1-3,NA,TGCGCCAGCAGCCAAGAAAATATGCGGCAAACGGGCGGAAACACCATATATTTT,CASSQENMRQTGGNTIYF
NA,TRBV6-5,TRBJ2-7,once,TGTGCCAGCAGTTACTCGCAGGGACCCACCTACGAGCAGTACTTC,CASSYSQGPTYEQYF
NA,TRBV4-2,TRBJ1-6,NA,TGTGCCAGCAGCCAAGCTTCAGGGGTCCGGGAGGGTTCACCCCTCCACTTT,CASSQASGVREGSPLHF
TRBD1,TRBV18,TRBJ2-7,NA,TGTGCCAGCTCACCCGGGGACAGGGTGTCCTACGAGCAGTACTTC,CASSPGDRVSYEQYF
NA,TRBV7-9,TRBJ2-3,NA,TGTGCCAGCACGGACTCTTCTCAGGGCAGAGGCACAGATACGCAGTATTTT,CASTDSSQGRGTDTQYF
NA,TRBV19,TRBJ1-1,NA,TGTGCCAGTAGTCCTAGGACGGAGTACACTGAAGCTTTCTTT,CASSPRTEYTEAFF
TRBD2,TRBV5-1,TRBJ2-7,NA,TGCGCCAGCAGCTCCTTTAGCGGGGGAGGTTACGAGCAGTACTTC,CASSSFSGGGYEQYF
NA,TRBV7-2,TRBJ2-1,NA,TGTGCCAGCAGTCGAACCCGGGACCCAGGAGGGAATGAGCAGTTCTTC,CASSRTRDPGGNEQFF
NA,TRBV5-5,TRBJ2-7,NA,TGTGCCAGCAGCGGACCGGGACCCCGCTACGAGCAGTACTTC,CASSGPGPRYEQYF
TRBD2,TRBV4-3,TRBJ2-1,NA,TGCGCCAGCAGCCAATCAACTAGCGGGGGGGCCCGGAGCTCCTACAATGAGCAGTTCTTC,CASSQSTSGGARSSYNEQFF
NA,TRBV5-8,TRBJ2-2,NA,TGTGCCAGCAGCTTATTGCCAGGGGCTATGGCCGGGGAGCTGTTTTTT,CASSLLPGAMAGELFF
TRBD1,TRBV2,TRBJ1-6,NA,TGTGCCAGCGGGACAGGGTCCGACCCCCTCCACTTT,CASGTGSDPLHF
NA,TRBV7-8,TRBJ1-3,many,TGTGCCAGCAGCTTAGATTCTACTGGAAACACCATATATTTT,CASSLDSTGNTIYF
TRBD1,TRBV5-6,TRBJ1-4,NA,TGTGCCAGCAGCATAGGACAGGGCGGGACAGAAAAACTGTTTTTT,CASSIGQGGTEKLFF
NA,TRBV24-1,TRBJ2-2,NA,TGTGCCACCAGTGACTCAGGGTTGAGCACCGGGGAGCTGTTTTTT,CATSDSGLSTGELFF
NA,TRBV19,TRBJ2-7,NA,TGTGCCAGTAGTAAGGGGGATTCCTACGAGCAGTACTTC,CASSKGDSYEQYF
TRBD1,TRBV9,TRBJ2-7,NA,TGTGCCAGCAGCGTACGTGACAGGGGGCTCGAATACGAGCAGTACTTC,CASSVRDRGLEYEQYF
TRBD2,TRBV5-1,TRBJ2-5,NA,TGCGCCAGCAGCACAGGGACTAGCGGGGGTATGGAGACCCAGTACTTC,CASSTGTSGGMETQYF
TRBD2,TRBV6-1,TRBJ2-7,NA,TGTGCCAGCAGTGGGTTACTAGCGGGAGGGCCCTACGAGCAGTACTTC,CASSGLLAGGPYEQYF
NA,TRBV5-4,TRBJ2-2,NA,TGTGCCAGCAGTTCCCAGCTCAACACCGGGGAGCTGTTTTTT,CASSSQLNTGELFF
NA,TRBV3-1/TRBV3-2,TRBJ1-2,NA,TGTGCCAGCAGTTCTATCTCCTATGGCTACACCTTC,CASSSISYGYTF
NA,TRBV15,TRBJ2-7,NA,TGTGCCACCAGTCGGGGGCTTCATGAGCAGTACTTC,CATSRGLHEQYF
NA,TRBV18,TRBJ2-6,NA,TGTGCCAGCTCACCACCGGGGGGCGCTGGGGCCAACGTCCTGACTTTC,CASSPPGGAGANVLTF
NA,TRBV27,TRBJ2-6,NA,TGTGCCAGCAGTTTTTACTCTGGGGCCAACGTCCTGACTTTC,CASSFYSGANVLTF
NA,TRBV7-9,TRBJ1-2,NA,TGTGCCAGCAGCTTAGTAAATGTCTGGGATCTCCTCCAGAACTATGGCTACACCTTC,CASSLVNVWDLLQNYGYTF
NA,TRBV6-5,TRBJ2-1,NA,TGTGCCAGCAGTACCCGGCCACGGGGCTACAATGAGCAGTTCTTC,CASSTRPRGYNEQFF
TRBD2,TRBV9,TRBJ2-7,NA,TGTGCCAGCAGCCCCCCGGGCCTAGCGGGAGGGACCTACGAGCAGTACTTC,CASSPPGLAGGTYEQYF
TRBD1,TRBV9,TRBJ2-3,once,TGTGCCAGCAGCGTAGAAGGACAGGGGTTCGATACGCAGTATTTT,CASSVEGQGFDTQYF
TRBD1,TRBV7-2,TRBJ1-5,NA,TGTGCCAGCAGCTTAGCGAGAGGGGGCGTACAGCCCCAGCATTTT,CASSLARGGVQPQHF
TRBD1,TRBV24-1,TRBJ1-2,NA,TGTGCCACCAGTGACCGAAGGACAGGGGGCACCTATGGCTACACCTTC,CATSDRRTGGTYGYTF
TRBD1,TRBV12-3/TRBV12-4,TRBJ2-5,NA,TGTGCCAGCAGTCCTACAGGGGTAGAGACCCAGTACTTC,CASSPTGVETQYF
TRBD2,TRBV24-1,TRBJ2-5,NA,TGTGCCACCAGTGAACCTGCGGGGGGGTCAAAAGAGACCCAGTACTTC,CATSEPAGGSKETQYF
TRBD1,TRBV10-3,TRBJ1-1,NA,TGTGCCATCAGCGGACAGGAGGACACTGAAGCTTTCTTT,CAISGQEDTEAFF
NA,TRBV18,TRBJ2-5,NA,TGTGCCAGCTCACCCTACGGGGAACAAGAGACCCAGTACTTC,CASSPYGEQETQYF
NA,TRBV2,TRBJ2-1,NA,TGTGCCAGCAGCGTACGCTGGCGTGATGAGCAGTTCTTC,CASSVRWRDEQFF